The rows below give T cell receptor beta chains drawn from one sample of a study of blood T cell repertoires in COVID-19. Data came from immunoSEQ multiplex PCR; TCRdb stores just in-frame clones and leaves some out. This sample has under 200,000 clones, with about 80% found just once. The sequencing sample was made of peripheral blood. Every receptor here comes from a man aged 65 to 85 with active or convalescent COVID-19. The CDR3 runs from the conserved cysteine through the conserved F or W. D genes are given only for firm matches. Clone size is not always given. Where it is, it says once, few, many or a class for expanded clones.

V gene: TRBV4-3; D gene: NA; J gene: TRBJ1-2; clone size: few; CDR3 DNA: TGCGCCAGCAGCCAAGACCCACAGGTCAACTATGGCTACACCTTC; CDR3 protein: CASSQDPQVNYGYTF
V gene: TRBV9; D gene: NA; J gene: TRBJ2-1; clone size: NA; CDR3 DNA: TGTGCCAGCAGCGCAGGGACTCCGAGCTCCTACAATGAGCAGTTCTTC; CDR3 protein: CASSAGTPSSYNEQFF
V gene: TRBV7-6; D gene: NA; J gene: TRBJ2-1; clone size: NA; CDR3 DNA: TGTGCCAGCAGCTCCTGGGCCCATAATGAGCAGTTCTTC; CDR3 protein: CASSSWAHNEQFF
V gene: TRBV5-1; D gene: TRBD2; J gene: TRBJ2-3; clone size: once; CDR3 DNA: TGCGCCAGCAGCTCTAGCGGGAGAAACACAGATACGCAGTATTTT; CDR3 protein: CASSSSGRNTDTQYF
V gene: TRBV28; D gene: NA; J gene: TRBJ2-5; clone size: NA; CDR3 DNA: TGTGCCACCCAGGAAGGGAGACGGGAGACCCAGTACTTC; CDR3 protein: CATQEGRRETQYF
V gene: TRBV4-3; D gene: TRBD1; J gene: TRBJ1-2; clone size: NA; CDR3 DNA: TGCGCCAGCAGCCAATCACAGGGGTTCTATGGCTACACCTTC; CDR3 protein: CASSQSQGFYGYTF
V gene: TRBV5-1; D gene: NA; J gene: TRBJ1-1; clone size: NA; CDR3 DNA: TGCGCCAGCAGCATCCGGGATACTGAAGCTTTCTTT; CDR3 protein: CASSIRDTEAFF
V gene: TRBV6-6; D gene: TRBD1; J gene: TRBJ1-5; clone size: NA; CDR3 DNA: TGTGCCAGCAGAGACAGGGGCCTCGGCAATCAGCCCCAGCATTTT; CDR3 protein: CASRDRGLGNQPQHF
V gene: TRBV5-5; D gene: NA; J gene: TRBJ2-5; clone size: NA; CDR3 DNA: TGTGCCAGCAGCTTTAGGGGTTTGGGAGAGACCCAGTACTTC; CDR3 protein: CASSFRGLGETQYF
V gene: TRBV5-1; D gene: NA; J gene: TRBJ1-1; clone size: few; CDR3 DNA: TGCGCCAGCAGCAAAAGCCAGGGTCTTAGTGAAGCTTTCTTT; CDR3 protein: CASSKSQGLSEAFF
V gene: TRBV15; D gene: NA; J gene: TRBJ1-4; clone size: NA; CDR3 DNA: TGTGCCACCAGCAGCCCTCCGGATGAAAAACTGTTTTTT; CDR3 protein: CATSSPPDEKLFF
V gene: TRBV7-9; D gene: TRBD2; J gene: TRBJ2-5; clone size: NA; CDR3 DNA: TGTGCCAGCGCGGGGGGGGCAGGAGAGACCCAGTACTTC; CDR3 protein: CASAGGAGETQYF
V gene: TRBV5-1; D gene: NA; J gene: TRBJ2-1; clone size: NA; CDR3 DNA: TGCGCCAGCAGCTTGGCCAAGACTAGGGGTGAGCAGTTCTTC; CDR3 protein: CASSLAKTRGEQFF
V gene: TRBV28; D gene: TRBD1; J gene: TRBJ1-4; clone size: NA; CDR3 DNA: TGTGCCAGCAGTTATGGAACAGGGGGCACTAATGAAAAACTGTTTTTT; CDR3 protein: CASSYGTGGTNEKLFF
V gene: TRBV5-1; D gene: NA; J gene: TRBJ2-7; clone size: many; CDR3 DNA: TGCGCCAGCGGACCCGGGACACTGAGGTTCGGACTTAACGAGCAGTACTTC; CDR3 protein: CASGPGTLRFGLNEQYF
V gene: TRBV28; D gene: NA; J gene: TRBJ1-5; clone size: NA; CDR3 DNA: TGTGCCAGCAGCCGGAGAGGCGGGGAGCCCCAGCATTTT; CDR3 protein: CASSRRGGEPQHF
V gene: TRBV2; D gene: NA; J gene: TRBJ1-6; clone size: few; CDR3 DNA: TGTGCCAGCGGAGGACAGCCGAATTCACCCCTCCACTTT; CDR3 protein: CASGGQPNSPLHF
V gene: TRBV5-1; D gene: TRBD1; J gene: TRBJ1-2; clone size: NA; CDR3 DNA: TGCGCCAGCAGCTTGGAGCCGGGGACAGGGTATGGCTACACCTTC; CDR3 protein: CASSLEPGTGYGYTF
V gene: TRBV6-2/TRBV6-3; D gene: NA; J gene: TRBJ1-6; clone size: NA; CDR3 DNA: TGTGCCAGCAGTTACTCGCGGGGCGTGACTTCACCCCTCCACTTT; CDR3 protein: CASSYSRGVTSPLHF
V gene: TRBV24-1; D gene: TRBD1; J gene: TRBJ1-2; clone size: NA; CDR3 DNA: TGTGCCACCCGACAGGGGGCGCCGGACTATGGCTACACCTTC; CDR3 protein: CATRQGAPDYGYTF
V gene: TRBV7-2; D gene: NA; J gene: TRBJ2-5; clone size: NA; CDR3 DNA: TGTGCCAGCAGCTTAGGGGAGGCAGAGACCCAGTACTTC; CDR3 protein: CASSLGEAETQYF
V gene: TRBV18; D gene: TRBD1; J gene: TRBJ1-3; clone size: NA; CDR3 DNA: TGTGCCAGCTCCCAACAGGGGGCCGATGGAAACACCATATATTTT; CDR3 protein: CASSQQGADGNTIYF
V gene: TRBV7-2; D gene: TRBD2; J gene: TRBJ2-5; clone size: NA; CDR3 DNA: TGTGCCAGCAGCTTAAGACTCAAGCGGGGGACCCAGTACTTC; CDR3 protein: CASSLRLKRGTQYF
V gene: TRBV5-1; D gene: TRBD1; J gene: TRBJ1-3; clone size: few; CDR3 DNA: TGCGCCAGCAGCCAGGACAGGGGACGAAACACCATATATTTT; CDR3 protein: CASSQDRGRNTIYF
V gene: TRBV5-5; D gene: NA; J gene: TRBJ1-4; clone size: NA; CDR3 DNA: TGTGCCAGCAGCCCCTGGGAGGGCGGTGAAAAACTGTTTTTT; CDR3 protein: CASSPWEGGEKLFF
V gene: TRBV6-2/TRBV6-3; D gene: TRBD2; J gene: TRBJ2-1; clone size: once; CDR3 DNA: TGTGCCAGCAGTGGACTAGCGGGGAACTCCTACAATGAGCAGTTCTTC; CDR3 protein: CASSGLAGNSYNEQFF
V gene: TRBV18; D gene: NA; J gene: TRBJ2-3; clone size: NA; CDR3 DNA: TGTGCCAGCTCACCCCCCTCCACAGATACGCAGTATTTT; CDR3 protein: CASSPPSTDTQYF